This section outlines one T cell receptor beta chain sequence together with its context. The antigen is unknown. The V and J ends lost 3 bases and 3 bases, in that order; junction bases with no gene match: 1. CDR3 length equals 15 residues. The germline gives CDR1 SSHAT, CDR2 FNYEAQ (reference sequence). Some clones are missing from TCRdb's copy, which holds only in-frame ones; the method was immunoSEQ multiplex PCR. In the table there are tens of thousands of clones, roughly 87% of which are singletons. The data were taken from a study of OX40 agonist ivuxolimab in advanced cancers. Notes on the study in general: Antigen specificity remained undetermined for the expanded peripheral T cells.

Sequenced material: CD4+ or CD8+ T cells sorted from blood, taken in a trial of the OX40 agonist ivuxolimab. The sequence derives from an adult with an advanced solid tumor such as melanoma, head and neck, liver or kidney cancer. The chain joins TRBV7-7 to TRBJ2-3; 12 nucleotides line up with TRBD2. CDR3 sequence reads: CASSFGLAGTDTQYF. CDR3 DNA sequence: TGTGCCAGCAGCTTTGGACTAGCGGGAACAGATACGCAGTATTTT.